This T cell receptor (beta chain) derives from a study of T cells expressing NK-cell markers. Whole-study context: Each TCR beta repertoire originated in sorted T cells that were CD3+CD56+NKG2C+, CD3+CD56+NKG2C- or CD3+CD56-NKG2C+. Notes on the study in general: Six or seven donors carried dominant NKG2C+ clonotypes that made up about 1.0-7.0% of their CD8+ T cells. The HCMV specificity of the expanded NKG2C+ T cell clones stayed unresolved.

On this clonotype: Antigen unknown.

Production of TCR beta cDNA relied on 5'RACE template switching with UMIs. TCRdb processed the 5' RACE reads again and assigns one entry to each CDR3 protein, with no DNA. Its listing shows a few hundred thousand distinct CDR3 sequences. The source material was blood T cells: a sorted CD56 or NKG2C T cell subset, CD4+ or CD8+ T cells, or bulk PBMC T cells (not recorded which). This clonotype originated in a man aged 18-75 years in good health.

CDR3 protein: CASSQRGVLTGGDYNEQFF. The V gene is TRBV5-1, the J gene TRBJ2-1; TCRdb returns TRBD1, unconfirmable since there is no DNA. Germline loops: CDR1 SGHRS, CDR2 YFSETQ. CDR3 length: 19 residues. The whole variable domain, filled in from reference TRBV5-1 and TRBJ2-1, reads KAGVTQTPRYLIKTRGQQVTLSCSPISGHRSVSWYQQTPGQGLQFLFEYFSETQRNKGNFPGRFSGRQFSNSRSEMNVSTLELGDSALYLCASSQRGVLTGGDYNEQFFGPGTRLTVL.